Included here is one TCR beta chain sequence, with context. Original data processing: Using reference gene primer amplification, nucleated cell counts were estimated. Method: immunoSEQ multiplex PCR; TCRdb's copy keeps in-frame clones and lacks some. V, J and clone size were drawn from that table, and D and trimming were deduced from the DNA. Of 150,000 to 180,000 clones in the sample, 83% were seen once. The data are from a study of blood T cell repertoires in COVID-19. Study-wide background: Collection of acute and convalescent COVID-19 samples took place in the United States, Italy and Spain. PBMCs, B-cell-depleted T cells, or T cells provided the cDNA or gDNA that made up the material.

Enrollment of patients from Seattle took place during active infection, with longitudinal follow-up. V lost 3 bases and J lost 0; bases outside the gene matches: 13. The CDR3 runs 20 residues. CDR1 LGHDT and CDR2 YNNKEL come from the germline V gene (reference sequence). This TCR was sampled from a woman aged 55-69 years with COVID-19, enrolled during active disease. The sample consisted of peripheral blood. The chain joins TRBV3-1 (or the pseudogene TRBV3-2) to TRBJ1-4, with TRBD1 matching over 10 bases. The chain's CDR3 is CASSHPPGQGLFATNEKLFF. The CDR3 coding sequence is TGTGCCAGCAGCCACCCCCCGGGACAGGGGCTTTTTGCAACTAATGAAAAACTGTTTTTT.